The rows below give T cell receptor beta chains drawn from one sample of a study of T cell responses to AZD1222 COVID-19 vaccine. Profiling relied on immunoSEQ multiplex PCR, and the TCRdb table lists in-frame clones only, not all of them. Of fewer than 100,000 clones in the sample, 70% to 85% were seen once. The sample in question was peripheral blood, obtained 28 days after the second AZD1222 dose. The receptors come from an adult who received the AZD1222 COVID-19 vaccine. The CDR3 runs from the conserved cysteine through the conserved F or W. A D gene is named only where the DNA matches it firmly. A row's size may be missing; if present it is once, few, many or a size class.

TRBJ2-7 - TRBD1 TRBV10-3 CAIQGAGTYEQYF TGTGCCATACAGGGGGCCGGCACCTACGAGCAGTACTTC
TRBJ2-2 - - TRBV3-1/TRBV3-2 CASSQDLGELFF TGTGCCAGCAGCCAAGATCTAGGGGAGCTGTTTTTT
TRBJ1-2 - - TRBV9 CASSPNRVSGYTF TGTGCCAGCAGCCCCAACAGGGTGTCTGGCTACACCTTC
TRBJ2-7 - TRBD1 TRBV7-2 CASSSGTGSSYEQYF TGTGCCAGCAGCTCCGGGACAGGGAGCAGCTACGAGCAGTACTTC
TRBJ1-1 - - TRBV12-3/TRBV12-4 CASRQRMNTEAFF TGTGCCAGCCGACAGCGAATGAACACTGAAGCTTTCTTT
TRBJ2-1 - TRBD2 TRBV5-4 CASSSRGGSYNEQFF TGTGCCAGCAGCTCCCGGGGGGGCTCCTACAATGAGCAGTTCTTC
TRBJ1-1 - - TRBV11-2 CASSLDIRRANTEAFF TGTGCCAGCAGCTTAGATATCAGGCGAGCGAACACTGAAGCTTTCTTT
TRBJ1-1 - - TRBV20-1 CSASDGGIGTEAFF TGCAGTGCTAGTGATGGGGGGATCGGCACTGAAGCTTTCTTT
TRBJ1-6 - - TRBV7-2 CASSLLGSRTTNNSPLHF TGTGCCAGCAGCTTATTGGGGAGTAGAACTACAAATAATTCACCCCTCCACTTT
TRBJ2-5 - TRBD2 TRBV10-3 CAIGRGGPQETQYF TGTGCCATCGGCCGGGGGGGCCCCCAAGAGACCCAGTACTTC
TRBJ2-5 - - TRBV6-2/TRBV6-3 CASSYSTSETQYF TGTGCCAGCAGTTACTCGACCTCAGAGACCCAGTACTTC
TRBJ1-2 once TRBD1 TRBV19 CASSIITGDNYGYTF TGTGCCAGTAGTATAATCACAGGGGATAACTATGGCTACACCTTC
TRBJ1-2 - - TRBV10-2 CASTDLSGRGNYGYTF TGCGCCAGCACCGACCTATCCGGGAGGGGTAACTATGGCTACACCTTC
TRBJ1-3 - TRBD1 TRBV4-2 CASSQERARTGSLDTIYF TGTGCCAGCAGCCAAGAGAGGGCTCGGACAGGGAGTCTGGACACCATATATTTT
TRBJ1-2 - - TRBV7-9 CASSLDTRGYGYTF TGTGCCAGCAGCTTGGATACCAGGGGCTATGGCTACACCTTC
TRBJ1-4 - - TRBV27 CASSLYMTTNEKLFF TGTGCCAGCAGTTTATACATGACAACTAATGAAAAACTGTTTTTT
TRBJ2-3 - - TRBV5-4 CASSLDPGRISADTQYF TGTGCCAGCAGCTTGGATCCGGGGAGGATTTCTGCAGATACGCAGTATTTT
TRBJ2-7 - - TRBV6-5 CASWLGGSSYEQYF TGTGCCAGCTGGCTCGGAGGAAGCTCCTACGAGCAGTACTTC
TRBJ2-4 - - TRBV28 CARELRGTENIQYF TGTGCCAGGGAACTTCGTGGAACTGAAAACATTCAGTACTTC
TRBJ1-2 - - TRBV18 CASSPNSRSYSYGYTF TGTGCCAGCTCACCAAACTCTCGGAGTTATTCTTATGGCTACACCTTC
TRBJ1-2 - TRBD1 TRBV7-9 CASSPDTDRDYGYTF TGTGCCAGCAGCCCGGATACGGACAGGGACTATGGCTACACCTTC
TRBJ1-6 - - TRBV5-1 CASSLGRVVGSPLHF TGCGCCAGCAGCTTGGGCAGGGTCGTGGGTTCACCCCTCCACTTT
TRBJ1-1 - - TRBV4-1 CASSRLFLQSLNAFF TGCGCCAGCAGCCGCCTGTTCTTGCAGAGTCTGAATGCTTTCTTT
TRBJ2-3 - TRBD1 TRBV19 CASNPRGQGRTDTQYF TGTGCCAGTAACCCCCGGGGACAGGGGAGGACAGATACGCAGTATTTT
TRBJ2-2 - - TRBV27 CASSPRGWDTGELFF TGTGCCAGCAGTCCCCGAGGGTGGGACACCGGGGAGCTGTTTTTT
TRBJ2-1 once - TRBV4-1 CASSQERRADREQFF TGCGCCAGCAGCCAAGAGAGGCGGGCAGACAGGGAGCAGTTCTTC
TRBJ2-7 once - TRBV12-3/TRBV12-4 CASSRVSYEQYF TGTGCCAGCAGCCGGGTCTCCTACGAGCAGTACTTC
TRBJ2-5 - - TRBV7-9 CASSAEVATQYF TGTGCCAGCAGCGCAGAGGTGGCGACCCAGTACTTC
TRBJ2-3 - TRBD2 TRBV10-3 CAISDGLAGGPDTQYF TGTGCCATCAGTGATGGGCTAGCGGGAGGGCCCGATACGCAGTATTTT
TRBJ1-2 - - TRBV24-1 CATSDFKGTHGYTF TGTGCCACCAGTGATTTTAAGGGGACCCATGGCTACACCTTC
TRBJ1-2 - TRBD1 TRBV7-2 CASSLGQLYGYTF TGTGCCAGCAGCTTGGGACAGCTCTATGGCTACACCTTC
TRBJ1-1 - - TRBV5-5 CASYRVGMPEAFF TGTGCCAGCTACAGGGTTGGGATGCCTGAAGCTTTCTTT
TRBJ2-5 - - TRBV11-3 CASSLAGRTAQETQYF TGTGCCAGCAGCTTAGCAGGACGGACAGCTCAAGAGACCCAGTACTTC
TRBJ2-6 few - TRBV27 CARIQNSGANVLTF TGTGCCAGGATACAGAACTCTGGGGCCAACGTCCTGACTTTC
TRBJ2-1 - - TRBV28 CASSQRERSYNEQFF TGTGCCAGCAGTCAACGGGAGCGATCCTACAATGAGCAGTTCTTC
TRBJ2-1 - TRBD1 TRBV5-1 CASSLPGQSSYNEQFF TGCGCCAGCAGCTTGCCGGGACAGAGCTCCTACAATGAGCAGTTCTTC
TRBJ2-1 - - TRBV6-5 CASKQDLSYNEQFF TGTGCCAGCAAGCAGGACCTCTCCTACAATGAGCAGTTCTTC
TRBJ1-1 - - TRBV25-1 CASRGQLNTEAFF TGTGCCAGCAGAGGACAGTTGAACACTGAAGCTTTCTTT
TRBJ2-7 - TRBD2 TRBV2 CASRATSGGTYEQYF TGTGCCAGCAGAGCGACTAGCGGGGGGACCTACGAGCAGTACTTC
TRBJ1-2 - TRBD1 TRBV7-2 CASSYRRDSYGYTF TGTGCCAGCAGCTACCGCCGGGACAGCTATGGCTACACCTTC
TRBJ1-5 once - TRBV27 CASSSRDSLSNQPQHF TGTGCCAGCAGTTCTCGCGACAGCCTTAGCAATCAGCCCCAGCATTTT
TRBJ1-1 - TRBD1 TRBV5-6 CASSPNRGVTEAFF TGTGCCAGCAGCCCCAACAGGGGCGTCACTGAAGCTTTCTTT
TRBJ1-2 - TRBD1 TRBV30 CAWSVGQGVFLGYTF TGTGCCTGGAGTGTAGGCCAGGGGGTCTTTCTAGGCTACACCTTC
TRBJ1-5 - TRBD1 TRBV4-1 CASSHLTGVSGPQHF TGCGCCAGCAGCCATCTGACAGGGGTCTCTGGGCCCCAGCATTTT
TRBJ2-3 - TRBD1 TRBV19 CASSTRDREVDTQYF TGTGCCAGTAGTACTCGGGACAGGGAAGTAGATACGCAGTATTTT
TRBJ1-1 - - TRBV5-1 CASSLAGQGGTEAFF TGCGCCAGCAGCTTGGCTGGGCAGGGAGGCACTGAAGCTTTCTTT
TRBJ2-3 once - TRBV5-5 CASSLDVGGDTQYF TGTGCCAGCAGCTTGGACGTAGGCGGCGATACGCAGTATTTT
TRBJ1-3 - TRBD1 TRBV30 CASGQGPGNTIYF TGTGCCTCTGGACAGGGACCAGGAAACACCATATATTTT
TRBJ1-1 - TRBD1 TRBV18 CASQTGTGTTEAFF TGTGCCAGCCAGACCGGGACAGGGACCACTGAAGCTTTCTTT
TRBJ1-1 - TRBD1 TRBV4-2 CASSPGQGDTEAFF TGTGCCAGCAGCCCCGGACAGGGGGACACTGAAGCTTTCTTT
TRBJ1-2 - - TRBV7-2 CASSLGSAPYGYTF TGTGCCAGCAGCTTAGGTTCAGCTCCTTATGGCTACACCTTC
TRBJ1-1 - TRBD1 TRBV19 CASIGQGGTEAFF TGTGCCAGTATTGGACAGGGGGGAACTGAAGCTTTCTTT
TRBJ2-2 few - TRBV10-1 CASSIGGAGELFF TGCGCCAGCAGTATTGGTGGGGCCGGGGAGCTGTTTTTT
TRBJ2-7 once - TRBV30 CACTGLYEQYF TGTGCCTGTACAGGACTCTACGAGCAGTACTTC
TRBJ2-3 - TRBD2 TRBV6-4 CASSDQGLAGGSLSTDTQYF TGTGCCAGCAGTGACCAAGGACTAGCGGGAGGTTCGTTGAGCACAGATACGCAGTATTTT